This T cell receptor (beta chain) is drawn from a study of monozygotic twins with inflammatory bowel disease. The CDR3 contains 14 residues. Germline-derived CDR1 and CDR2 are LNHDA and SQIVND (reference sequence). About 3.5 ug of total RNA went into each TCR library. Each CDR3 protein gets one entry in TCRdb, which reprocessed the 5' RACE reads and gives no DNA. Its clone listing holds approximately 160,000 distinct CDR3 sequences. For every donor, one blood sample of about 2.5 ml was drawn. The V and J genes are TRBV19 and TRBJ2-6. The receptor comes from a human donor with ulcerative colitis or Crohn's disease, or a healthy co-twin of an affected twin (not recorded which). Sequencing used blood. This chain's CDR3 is CASKESLGANVLTF.